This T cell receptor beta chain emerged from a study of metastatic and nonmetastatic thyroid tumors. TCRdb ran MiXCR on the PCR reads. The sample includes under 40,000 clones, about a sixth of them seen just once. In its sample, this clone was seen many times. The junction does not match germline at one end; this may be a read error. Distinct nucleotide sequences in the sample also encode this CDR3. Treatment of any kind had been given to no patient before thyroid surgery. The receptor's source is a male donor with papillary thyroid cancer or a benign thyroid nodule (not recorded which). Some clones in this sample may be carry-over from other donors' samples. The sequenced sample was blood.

The CDR3 nucleotides are TGTGCCAGCAGTTACTCGACTAGCGTAGACAATGAGCAGTTCTTT. Translation: CASSYSTSVDNEQFF. The chain links TRBV6-5 to TRBJ2-1, with TRBD2 identical over 8 bases. This CDR3 is built from 15 residues. Germline loops: CDR1 MNHEY, CDR2 SVGAGI.